Presented here are 12 T cell receptor beta chains from one specimen sequenced in a study of shared clonotypes between healthy human individuals. Libraries were prepared by immunoSEQ multiplex PCR; TCRdb keeps only in-frame clonotypes and omits some of them. The sample contains about 2,200,000 clones, around 93% of which appear only once. Selected positively for CCR7 and CD45RO-negative, naive CD8 cells excluded terminally differentiated effector memory CD45RA+ cells. The sample was naive CD8+ T cells from PBMCs. The receptor source for this set is a man between 18 and 29 years old in good health. Some clones in this sample may be carry-over from other donors' samples.

CDR3 nucleotides: TGTGCCAGCAGTCCCTCAGGGGGGTTGACAGGGAAAAATGAAAAACTGTTTTTT. Amino acids: CASSPSGGLTGKNEKLFF. V gene TRBV2 combines with J gene TRBJ1-4; 7 positions agree with TRBD1. From germline, CDR1 is SNHLY and CDR2 FYNNEI. With 5 bases clipped from V and 5 bases from J, the junction kept 17 bases outside the gene matches. The CDR3 has 18 residues.

The chain links TRBV15 to TRBJ2-3; perhaps TRBD2 as D (7 bases). Trimming removed 5 bases at V and 5 bases at J, with 17 bases between. CDR1 is LNHNV and CDR2 is YYDKDF in the germline V gene (reference sequence). This CDR3 spans 15 amino acids. CDR3 nucleotides: TGTGCCACCAGCGGGGAGGGACACCTCGGAGATACGCAGTATTTT. Its protein product is CATSGEGHLGDTQYF. The whole variable domain, remainder taken from reference TRBV15 and TRBJ2-3, is DAMVIQNPRYQVTQFGKPVTLSCSQTLNHNVMYWYQQKSSQAPKLLFHYYDKDFNNEADTPDNFQSRRPNTSFCFLDIRSPGLGDTAMYLCATSGEGHLGDTQYFGPGTRLTVL.

This clone was counted once. The J gene is TRBJ2-3, the V gene TRBV27, with D perhaps matching TRBD1 (6 bases). The CDR3 is 15 amino acids. Trimming shortened V by 6 bases and J by 5 bases, and 18 bases separated the two germline ends. In germline, CDR1 is MNHEY, CDR2 SMNVEV (reference sequence). CDR3 nucleotides: TGTGCCAGCAGGATACTACAGGGTTCGGGAGATACGCAGTATTTT. Protein: CASRILQGSGDTQYF.

The chain has TRBV18 and TRBJ2-7, with D possibly TRBD1 on 5 matching bases. The CDR3 spans 13 residues. V was clipped by 8 bases and J by 4 bases, with 15 bases between them. The germline V gene encodes CDR1 KGHSH and CDR2 LQKENI. CDR3 nucleotide sequence: TGTGCCAGCACCTCGCAGGGTCCATACGAGCAGTACTTC. It is translated as CASTSQGPYEQYF.

V gene TRBV13 combines with J gene TRBJ2-1; D could derive from TRBD1 or TRBD2 (5 bases each). CDR1 and CDR2 from the germline V gene are PRHDT and FYEKMQ (reference sequence). The CDR3 extends over 16 amino acids. With 5 bases removed from V and 4 bases from J, the gap between germline ends came to 18 bases. The CDR3 bases are TGTGCCAGCAGCCACCCTGACAGTTGGGGGTACAATGAGCAGTTCTTC. Its translation: CASSHPDSWGYNEQFF. Using reference TRBV13 and TRBJ2-1 for the parts outside the CDR3, the full variable domain is AAGVIQSPRHLIKEKRETATLKCYPIPRHDTVYWYQQGPGQDPQFLISFYEKMQSDKGSIPDRFSAQQFSDYHSELNMSSLELGDSALYFCASSHPDSWGYNEQFFGPGTRLTVL.

The V call is TRBV4-3, the J call TRBJ2-1; 16 positions match TRBD2. The CDR3 runs to 16 residues. The V gene end was trimmed by 4 bases and the J gene end by 9 bases; junction bases not matched to a gene: 6. Germline CDR1 LGHNA, CDR2 YSLEER. CDR3 in amino acids: CASSRRGLAGGTEQFF. In DNA form, the CDR3 reads TGCGCCAGCAGCCGCCGGGGACTAGCGGGAGGGACTGAGCAGTTCTTC.

The chain uses TRBV10-2 and TRBJ1-3; no definite D call. CDR3 length: 15 residues. Looked up from germline, CDR1 is WSHSY and CDR2 is SAAADI. Trimming removed 2 bases at V and 0 bases at J, with 8 bases between. As DNA, the CDR3 is TGCGCCAGCAGTGAGCGCACCCGCTCTGGAAACACCATATATTTT. Protein sequence: CASSERTRSGNTIYF.

The V call is TRBV5-1, the J call TRBJ1-1, with a tentative D call TRBD1 (5 bases). The CDR3 covers 15 residues. V was pared by 0 bases and J by 1 base, with 10 bases between. Germline CDR1 is SGHRS and CDR2 is YFSETQ. The CDR3 coding sequence is TGCGCCAGCAGCTTGGCCCTGCAGGGGAACACTGAAGCTTTCTTT. This translates into CASSLALQGNTEAFF.

V usage is TRBV29-1 and J usage is TRBJ2-1; TRBD2 aligns across 13 bases. The J segment lost 10 bases and the V segment lost 3 bases, leaving 9 bases of the junction unmatched. The CDR3 is 15 amino acids. Germline values: CDR1 SQVTM, CDR2 ANQGSEA. CDR3 sequence: CSVDGGTSGKGEQFF. CDR3 sequence (DNA): TGCAGCGTTGATGGTGGGACTAGCGGGAAGGGGGAGCAGTTCTTC.

A single count supports this clone. The rearrangement joins TRBV6-5 to TRBJ1-4, with D perhaps TRBD1 (5 bases). The CDR3 sequence is 15 residues long. The germline V and J ends were trimmed by 2 bases and 3 bases, with 10 bases remaining between them. Germline V gene data show CDR1 as MNHEY and CDR2 as SVGAGI. The CDR3 bases are TGTGCCAGCAGTTACGGACGGGGCCCTAATGAAAAACTGTTTTTT. Amino acid sequence: CASSYGRGPNEKLFF.

The V gene is TRBV18, the J gene TRBJ2-5; 8 bases fit TRBD2. Trimming removed 3 bases from V and 1 base from J; junction bases left unmatched: 4. The CDR3 totals 15 residues. Germline V gives CDR1 KGHSH, CDR2 LQKENI. CDR3 loop: CASSPRLAIQETQYF. In nucleotides, the CDR3 is TGTGCCAGCTCACCCCGACTAGCGATCCAAGAGACCCAGTACTTC.

The chain couples TRBV7-9 to TRBJ1-1; tentatively, D is TRBD1 (5 bases). Per germline, CDR1 SEHNR and CDR2 FQNEAQ (reference sequence). Trimming stripped 5 bases from V and 7 bases from J, with 26 bases between. This CDR3 region has 17 residues. In DNA form, the CDR3 reads TGTGCCAGCAGCCCACACCGGGAGCCTCAAAGAACAGGTGAAGCTTTCTTT. This sequence encodes CASSPHREPQRTGEAFF. The variable domain in full, with the rest retrieved from reference TRBV7-9 and TRBJ1-1, is DTGVSQNPRHKITKRGQNVTFRCDPISEHNRLYWYRQTLGQGPEFLTYFQNEAQLEKSRLLSDRFSAERPKGSFSTLEIQRTEQGDSAMYLCASSPHREPQRTGEAFFGQGTRLTVV.